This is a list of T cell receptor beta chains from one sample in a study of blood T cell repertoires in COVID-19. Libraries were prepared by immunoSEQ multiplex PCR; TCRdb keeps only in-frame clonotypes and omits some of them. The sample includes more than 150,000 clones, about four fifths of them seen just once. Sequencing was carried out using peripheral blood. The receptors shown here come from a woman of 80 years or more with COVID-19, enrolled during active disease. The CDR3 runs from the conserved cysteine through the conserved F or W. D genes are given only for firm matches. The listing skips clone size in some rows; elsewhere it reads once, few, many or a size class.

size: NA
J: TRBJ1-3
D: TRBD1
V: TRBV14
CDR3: CASSQVEDRTFYSGNTIYF
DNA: TGTGCCAGCAGCCAAGTGGAGGACAGGACCTTTTACTCTGGAAACACCATATATTTT

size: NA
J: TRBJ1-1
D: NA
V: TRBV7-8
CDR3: CASTTALNTEAFF
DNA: TGTGCCAGCACGACAGCGCTGAACACTGAAGCTTTCTTT

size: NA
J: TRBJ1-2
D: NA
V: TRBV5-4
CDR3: CASSSAVDYGYTF
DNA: TGTGCCAGCAGCTCTGCAGTGGACTATGGCTACACCTTC

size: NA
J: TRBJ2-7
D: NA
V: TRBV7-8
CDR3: CASSTRGRTHEQYF
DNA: TGTGCCAGCAGCACCCGCGGGCGTACCCACGAGCAGTACTTC

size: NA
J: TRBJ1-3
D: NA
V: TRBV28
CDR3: CASSFPEAGNTIYF
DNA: TGTGCCAGCAGTTTCCCAGAGGCTGGAAACACCATATATTTT

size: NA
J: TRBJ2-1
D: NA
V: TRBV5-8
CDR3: CASSLGVAAYNEQFF
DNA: TGTGCCAGCAGCTTGGGAGTAGCGGCCTACAATGAGCAGTTCTTC

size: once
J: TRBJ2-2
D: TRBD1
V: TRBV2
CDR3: CASSETGSGELFF
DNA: TGTGCCAGCAGTGAGACAGGGTCCGGGGAGCTGTTTTTT

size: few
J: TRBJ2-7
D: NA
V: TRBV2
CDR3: CASRGARVMGEQYF
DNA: TGTGCCAGCAGGGGCGCCAGGGTCATGGGCGAGCAGTACTTC

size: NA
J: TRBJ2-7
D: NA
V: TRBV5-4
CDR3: CASSLSPGLYEQYF
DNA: TGTGCCAGCAGCTTGTCTCCAGGGCTCTACGAGCAGTACTTC

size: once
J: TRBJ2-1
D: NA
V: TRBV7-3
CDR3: CASSRSEAYNEQFF
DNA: TGTGCCAGCAGCCGTAGCGAGGCTTACAATGAGCAGTTCTTC

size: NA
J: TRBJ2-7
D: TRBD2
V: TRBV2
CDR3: CASKRASGRSYEQYF
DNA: TGTGCCAGCAAGCGGGCTAGCGGGAGGAGTTACGAGCAGTACTTC

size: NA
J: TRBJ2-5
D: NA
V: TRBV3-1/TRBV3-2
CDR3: CASSQSFRVQETQYF
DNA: TGTGCCAGCAGCCAAAGTTTCCGAGTACAAGAGACCCAGTACTTC

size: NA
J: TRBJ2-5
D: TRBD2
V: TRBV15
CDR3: CATSRPGAGGEETQYF
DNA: TGTGCCACCAGCAGGCCTGGGGCGGGAGGGGAAGAGACCCAGTACTTC

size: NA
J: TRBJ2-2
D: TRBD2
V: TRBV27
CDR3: CASSLSTYSGTSGSPNTGELFF
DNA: TGTGCCAGCAGTTTATCGACCTATTCCGGGACTAGCGGGAGCCCGAACACCGGGGAGCTGTTTTTT

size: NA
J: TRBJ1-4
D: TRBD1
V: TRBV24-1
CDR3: CATSAAGQEGEKLFF
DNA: TGTGCCACCAGTGCCGCGGGACAGGAAGGGGAAAAACTGTTTTTT

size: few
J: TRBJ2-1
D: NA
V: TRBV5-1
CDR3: CASSLAGGYSYNEQFF
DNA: TGCGCCAGCAGCTTGGCGGGTGGGTACTCCTACAATGAGCAGTTCTTC

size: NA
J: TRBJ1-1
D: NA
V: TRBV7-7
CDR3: CASSFGFGTEAFF
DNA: TGTGCTAGCAGCTTTGGGTTCGGGACTGAAGCTTTCTTT

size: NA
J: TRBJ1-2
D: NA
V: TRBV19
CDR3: CASSIHPGLSGYTF
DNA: TGTGCCAGTAGTATTCATCCAGGGCTATCTGGCTACACCTTC

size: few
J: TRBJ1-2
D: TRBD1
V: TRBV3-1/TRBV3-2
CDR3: CASSQAGTGYGYTF
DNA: TGTGCCAGCAGCCAAGCAGGGACAGGGTATGGCTACACCTTC

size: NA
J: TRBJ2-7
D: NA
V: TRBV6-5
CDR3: CASSPRRGSSYEQYF
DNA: TGTGCCAGCAGCCCCCGCCGGGGGAGCTCCTACGAGCAGTACTTC

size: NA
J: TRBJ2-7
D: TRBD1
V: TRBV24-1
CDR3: CATSDRTGSYEQYF
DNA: TGTGCCACCAGTGACCGGACAGGGAGCTACGAGCAGTACTTC

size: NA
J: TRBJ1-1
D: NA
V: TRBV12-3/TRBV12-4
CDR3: CASSYRDTEAFF
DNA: TGTGCCAGCAGTTACAGGGATACTGAAGCTTTCTTT

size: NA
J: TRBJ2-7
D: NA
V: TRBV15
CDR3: CATSRGGGLGSYEQYF
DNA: TGTGCCACCAGCAGAGGAGGCGGACTTGGTTCCTACGAGCAGTACTTC

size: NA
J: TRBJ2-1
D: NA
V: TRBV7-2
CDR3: CASSLYGQRPDPFF
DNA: TGTGCCAGCAGCTTATATGGCCAGCGGCCGGACCCGTTCTTC

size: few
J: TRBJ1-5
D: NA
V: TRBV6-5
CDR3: CASTIQQYSNQPQHF
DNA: TGTGCCAGCACGATACAGCAGTATAGCAATCAGCCCCAGCATTTT

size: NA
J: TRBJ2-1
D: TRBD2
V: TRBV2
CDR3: CASSEPSGLNEQFF
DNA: TGTGCCAGCAGTGAACCTAGCGGGCTAAATGAGCAGTTCTTC

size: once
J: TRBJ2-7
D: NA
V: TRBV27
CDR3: CASRAASFFDEQYF
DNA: TGTGCCAGCAGGGCGGCTAGCTTTTTTGACGAGCAGTACTTC

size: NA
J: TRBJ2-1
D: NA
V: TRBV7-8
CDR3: CASSLREEGNEQFF
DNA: TGTGCCAGCAGCTTGAGGGAGGAAGGCAATGAGCAGTTCTTC

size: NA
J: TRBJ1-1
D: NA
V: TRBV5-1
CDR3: CASSLTGSMNTEAFF
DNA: TGCGCCAGCAGCTTGACAGGGTCTATGAACACTGAAGCTTTCTTT

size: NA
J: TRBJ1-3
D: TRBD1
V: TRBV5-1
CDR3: CASSFRQGIAGNTIYF
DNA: TGCGCCAGCAGCTTCAGACAGGGGATCGCTGGAAACACCATATATTTT

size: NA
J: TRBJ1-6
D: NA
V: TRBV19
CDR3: CASSRDGLNSPLHF
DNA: TGTGCCAGTAGTAGAGACGGACTTAATTCACCCCTCCACTTT

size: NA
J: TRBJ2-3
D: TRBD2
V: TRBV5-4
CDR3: CASSLSGSGSTDTQYF
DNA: TGTGCCAGCAGCTTGTCTGGCAGCGGGAGTACAGATACGCAGTATTTT

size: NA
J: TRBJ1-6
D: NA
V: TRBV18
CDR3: CASSPSQGQNSPLHF
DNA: TGTGCCAGCTCACCGAGTCAGGGCCAAAATTCACCCCTCCACTTT

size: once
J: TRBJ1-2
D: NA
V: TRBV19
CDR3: CASSSPGQPNYGYTF
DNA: TGTGCCAGTAGTTCACCGGGACAACCAAACTATGGCTACACCTTC

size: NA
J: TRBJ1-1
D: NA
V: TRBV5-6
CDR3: CASSRPDSLYEAFF
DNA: TGTGCCAGCAGCCGTCCGGACAGTTTGTATGAAGCTTTCTTT